This TCR beta chain is from a study of cytomegalovirus exposure and HLA in healthy donors. Amplification used 60 Vbeta primers and 13 Jbeta primers. Clones were sequenced by immunoSEQ multiplex PCR, and TCRdb holds only the in-frame ones, with some missing. This sample has about 140,000 clones, with over 60% found just once. A remark on this clone: The antigen is not known.

Germline-derived CDR1 and CDR2 are SGHTS and YDEGEE. This CDR3 spans 15 amino acids. V lost 0 bases, J lost 10 bases, and 14 bases lay in between. Regarding the study as a whole: In an earlier analysis, in around 590 donors, most V segments appeared productive either ~87% or ~30% of the time. HLA allele associations emerged for around 16,000 TCR beta sequences in a later analysis, at 0.05 false discovery rate. In a later analysis, a missense DCLRE1C variant was linked to TCR beta V- and J-gene trimming. Approximately 160 TCR beta chains were listed as cytomegalovirus-associated.

This sequence originates from a man aged 35 to 55 in good health and CMV-seronegative. The sequenced sample consisted of PBMCs. The chain carries TRBV5-8 and TRBJ1-6; D is possibly TRBD1 (5 bases). The CDR3 region has the DNA TGTGCCAGCAGCTTGGGGCAGGGTGGCACCTCACCCCTCCACTTT. This gives the protein CASSLGQGGTSPLHF.